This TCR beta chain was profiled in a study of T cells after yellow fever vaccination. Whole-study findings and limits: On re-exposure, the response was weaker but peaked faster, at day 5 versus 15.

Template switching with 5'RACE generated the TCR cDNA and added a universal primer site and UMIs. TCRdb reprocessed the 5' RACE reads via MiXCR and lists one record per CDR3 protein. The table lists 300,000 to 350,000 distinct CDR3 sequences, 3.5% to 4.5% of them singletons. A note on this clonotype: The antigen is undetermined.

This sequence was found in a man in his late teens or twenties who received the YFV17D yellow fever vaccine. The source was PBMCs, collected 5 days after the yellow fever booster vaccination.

The DNA of the CDR3 is TGTGCCAGCAGCCAAGATGTTGCGGGGGCGCGGAGCAATCAGCCCCAGCATTTT. It codes for CASSQDVAGARSNQPQHF. The chain recombines TRBV4-2 with TRBJ1-5; D might be TRBD1 (6 bases). Germline V gene data show CDR1 as LGHNA and CDR2 as YNFKEQ. The CDR3 is 18 amino acids. Trimming took 0 bases from V and 1 from J, leaving 16 bases between them.